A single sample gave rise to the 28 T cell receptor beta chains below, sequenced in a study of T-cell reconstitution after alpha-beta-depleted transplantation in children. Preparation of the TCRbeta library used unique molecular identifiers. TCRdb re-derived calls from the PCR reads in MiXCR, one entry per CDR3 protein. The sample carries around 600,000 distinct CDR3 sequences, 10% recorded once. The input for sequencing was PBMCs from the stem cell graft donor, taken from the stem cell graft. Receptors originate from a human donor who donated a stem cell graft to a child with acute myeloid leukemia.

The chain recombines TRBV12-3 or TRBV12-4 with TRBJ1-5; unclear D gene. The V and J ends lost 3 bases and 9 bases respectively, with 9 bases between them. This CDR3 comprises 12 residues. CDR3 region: CASSFESRPQHF. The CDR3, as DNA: TGTGCCAGCAGTTTTGAATCCCGGCCCCAGCATTTT.

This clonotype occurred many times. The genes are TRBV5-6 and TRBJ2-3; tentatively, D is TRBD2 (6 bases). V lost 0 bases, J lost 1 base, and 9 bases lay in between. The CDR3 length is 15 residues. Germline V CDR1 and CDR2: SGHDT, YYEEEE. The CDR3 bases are TGTGCCAGCAGCTTGGACGGGAGAGGCACAGATACGCAGTATTTT. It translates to CASSLDGRGTDTQYF. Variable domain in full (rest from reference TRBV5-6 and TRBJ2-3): DAGVTQSPTHLIKTRGQQVTLRCSPKSGHDTVSWYQQALGQGPQFIFQYYEEEERQRGNFPDRFSGHQFPNYSSELNVNALLLGDSALYLCASSLDGRGTDTQYFGPGTRLTVL.

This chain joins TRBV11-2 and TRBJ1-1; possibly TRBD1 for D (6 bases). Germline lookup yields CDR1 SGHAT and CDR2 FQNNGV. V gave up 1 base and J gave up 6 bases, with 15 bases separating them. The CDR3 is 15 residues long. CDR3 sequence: CASSLGQVYGPEAFF. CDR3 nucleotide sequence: TGTGCCAGCAGCTTAGGACAGGTCTACGGCCCTGAAGCTTTCTTT.

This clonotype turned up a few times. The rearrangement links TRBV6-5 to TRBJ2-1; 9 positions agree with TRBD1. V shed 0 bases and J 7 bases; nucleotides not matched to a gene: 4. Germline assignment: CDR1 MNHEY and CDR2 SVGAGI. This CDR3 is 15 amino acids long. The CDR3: CASSYSGTGSNEQFF. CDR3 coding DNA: TGTGCCAGCAGTTACTCCGGGACAGGGTCGAATGAGCAGTTCTTC.

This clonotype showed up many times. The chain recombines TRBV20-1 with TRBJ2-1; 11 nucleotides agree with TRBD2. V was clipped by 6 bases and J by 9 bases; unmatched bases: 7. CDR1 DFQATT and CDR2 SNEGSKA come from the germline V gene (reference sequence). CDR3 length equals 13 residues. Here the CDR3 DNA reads TGCAGTGCCTTACTAGCGGGAGTTTTTGAGCAGTTCTTC. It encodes CSALLAGVFEQFF.

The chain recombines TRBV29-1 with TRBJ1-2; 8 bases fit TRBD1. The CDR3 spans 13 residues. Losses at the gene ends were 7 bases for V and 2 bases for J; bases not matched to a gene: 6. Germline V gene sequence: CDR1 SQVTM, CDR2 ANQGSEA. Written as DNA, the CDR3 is TGCAGCGCCGGGGACAGGACCAACTATGGCTACACCTTC. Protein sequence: CSAGDRTNYGYTF.

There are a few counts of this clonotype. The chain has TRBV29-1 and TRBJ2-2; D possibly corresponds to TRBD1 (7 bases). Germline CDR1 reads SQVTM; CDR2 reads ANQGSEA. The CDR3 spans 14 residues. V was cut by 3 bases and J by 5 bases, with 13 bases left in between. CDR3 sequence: CSVEPGGKTGELFF. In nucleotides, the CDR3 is TGCAGCGTTGAGCCAGGGGGGAAAACCGGGGAGCTGTTTTTT.

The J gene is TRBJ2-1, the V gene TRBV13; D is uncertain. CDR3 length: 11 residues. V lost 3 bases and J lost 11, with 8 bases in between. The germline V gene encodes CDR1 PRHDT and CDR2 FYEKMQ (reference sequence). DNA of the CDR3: TGTGCCAGCAGCTTCGGCGGTAAGCAGTTCTTC. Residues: CASSFGGKQFF.

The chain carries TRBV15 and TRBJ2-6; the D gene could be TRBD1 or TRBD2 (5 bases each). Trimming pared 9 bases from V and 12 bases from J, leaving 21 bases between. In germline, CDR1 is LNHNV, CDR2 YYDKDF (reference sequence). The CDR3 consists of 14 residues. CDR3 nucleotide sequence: TGTGCCACGAAAACCTTCCGGGGCTCAGGCGTCCTGACTTTC. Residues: CATKTFRGSGVLTF.

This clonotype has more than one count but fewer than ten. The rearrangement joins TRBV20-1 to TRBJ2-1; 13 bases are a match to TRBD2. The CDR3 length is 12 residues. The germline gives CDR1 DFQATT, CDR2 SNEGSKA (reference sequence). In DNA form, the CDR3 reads TGCGGTCGGACTAGCGGGAGTAATGAGCAGTTCTTC. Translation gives CGRTSGSNEQFF.

The CDR3 region has the DNA TGTGCCACCAGCAGAACTAGGGGGTCCGCGGGAGGGCCGGGAAATGAGCAGTTCTTC. Translation gives CATSRTRGSAGGPGNEQFF. The chain joins TRBV15 to TRBJ2-1; 9 bases are a match to TRBD2. Germline values: CDR1 LNHNV, CDR2 YYDKDF (reference sequence). V trimming: 2 bases; J trimming: 7 bases; junction bases outside the gene matches: 18. The CDR3 extends over 19 amino acids. Looking up the rest from reference TRBV15 and TRBJ2-1 gives the full variable domain: DAMVIQNPRYQVTQFGKPVTLSCSQTLNHNVMYWYQQKSSQAPKLLFHYYDKDFNNEADTPDNFQSRRPNTSFCFLDIRSPGLGDTAMYLCATSRTRGSAGGPGNEQFFGPGTRLTVL.

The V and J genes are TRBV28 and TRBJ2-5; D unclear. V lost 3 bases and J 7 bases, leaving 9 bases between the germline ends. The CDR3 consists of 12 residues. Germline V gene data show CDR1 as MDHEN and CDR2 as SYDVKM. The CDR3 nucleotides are TGTGCCAGCAGTTTGCAGAGAGGGACCCAGTACTTC. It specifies CASSLQRGTQYF.

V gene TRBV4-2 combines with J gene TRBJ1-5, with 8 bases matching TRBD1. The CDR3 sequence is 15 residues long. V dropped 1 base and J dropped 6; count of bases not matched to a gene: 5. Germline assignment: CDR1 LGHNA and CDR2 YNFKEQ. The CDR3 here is CASSQGTGSSQPQHF. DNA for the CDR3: TGTGCCAGCAGCCAAGGGACAGGGTCGTCTCAGCCCCAGCATTTT.

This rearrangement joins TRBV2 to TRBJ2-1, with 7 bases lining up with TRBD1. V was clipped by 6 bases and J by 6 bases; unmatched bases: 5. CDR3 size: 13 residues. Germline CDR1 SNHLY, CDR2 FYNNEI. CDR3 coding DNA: TGTGCCAGCAGAAACGACAGGGTCAATGAGCAGTTCTTC. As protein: CASRNDRVNEQFF.

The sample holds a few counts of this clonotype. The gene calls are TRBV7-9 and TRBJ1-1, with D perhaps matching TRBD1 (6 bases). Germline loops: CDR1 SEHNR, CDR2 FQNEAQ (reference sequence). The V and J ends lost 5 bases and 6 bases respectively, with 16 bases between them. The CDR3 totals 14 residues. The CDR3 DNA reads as TGTGCCAGCAGCCTTGAGTTGGACAGCGCTGAAGCTTTCTTT. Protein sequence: CASSLELDSAEAFF.

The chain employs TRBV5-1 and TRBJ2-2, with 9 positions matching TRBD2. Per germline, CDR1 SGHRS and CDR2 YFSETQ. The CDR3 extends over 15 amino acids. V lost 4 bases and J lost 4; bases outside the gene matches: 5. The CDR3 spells CASSTVAGATGELFF. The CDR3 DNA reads TGCGCCAGCAGCACGGTAGCGGGGGCCACCGGGGAGCTGTTTTTT.

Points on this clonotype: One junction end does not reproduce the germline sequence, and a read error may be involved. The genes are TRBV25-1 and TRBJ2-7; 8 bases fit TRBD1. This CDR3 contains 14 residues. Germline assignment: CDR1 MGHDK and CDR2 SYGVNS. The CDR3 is CASRRQGPSYKQYF. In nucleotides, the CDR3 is TGTGCCAGCAGGCGACAGGGGCCCTCCTACAAGCAGTACTTC.

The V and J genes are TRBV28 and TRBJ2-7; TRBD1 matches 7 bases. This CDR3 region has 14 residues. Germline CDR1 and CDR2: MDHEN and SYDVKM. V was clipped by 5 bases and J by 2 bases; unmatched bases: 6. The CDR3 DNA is TGTGCCAGCAGTACCATGGACAGGCCCTACGAGCAGTACTTC. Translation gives CASSTMDRPYEQYF.

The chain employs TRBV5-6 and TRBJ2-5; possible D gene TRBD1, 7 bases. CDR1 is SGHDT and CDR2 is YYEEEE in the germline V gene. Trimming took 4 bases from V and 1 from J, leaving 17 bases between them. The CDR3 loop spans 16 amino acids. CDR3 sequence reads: CASSRGGGTVQETQYF. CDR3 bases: TGTGCCAGCAGCCGTGGTGGGGGGACAGTCCAAGAGACCCAGTACTTC. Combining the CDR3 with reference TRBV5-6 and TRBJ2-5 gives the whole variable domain DAGVTQSPTHLIKTRGQQVTLRCSPKSGHDTVSWYQQALGQGPQFIFQYYEEEERQRGNFPDRFSGHQFPNYSSELNVNALLLGDSALYLCASSRGGGTVQETQYFGPGTRLLVL.

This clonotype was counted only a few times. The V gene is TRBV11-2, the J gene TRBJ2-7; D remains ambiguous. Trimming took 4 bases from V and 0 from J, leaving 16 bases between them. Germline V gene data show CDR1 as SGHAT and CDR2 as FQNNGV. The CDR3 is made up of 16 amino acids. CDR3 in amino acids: CASSSVAGASSYEQYF. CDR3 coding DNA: TGTGCCAGCAGCTCGGTAGCTGGAGCCAGCTCCTACGAGCAGTACTTC.

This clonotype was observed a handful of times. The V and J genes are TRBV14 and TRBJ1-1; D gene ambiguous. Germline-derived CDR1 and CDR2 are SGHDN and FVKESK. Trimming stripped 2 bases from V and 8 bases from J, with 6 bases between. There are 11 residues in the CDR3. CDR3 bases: TGTGCCAGCAGCCAACTCGTGGAAGCTTTCTTT. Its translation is CASSQLVEAFF.

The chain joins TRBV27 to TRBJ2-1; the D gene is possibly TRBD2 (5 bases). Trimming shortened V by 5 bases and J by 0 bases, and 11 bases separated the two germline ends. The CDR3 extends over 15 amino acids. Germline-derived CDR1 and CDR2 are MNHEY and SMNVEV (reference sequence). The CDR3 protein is CASSTNRDSYNEQFF. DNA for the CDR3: TGTGCCAGCAGTACTAACCGGGACTCCTACAATGAGCAGTTCTTC.

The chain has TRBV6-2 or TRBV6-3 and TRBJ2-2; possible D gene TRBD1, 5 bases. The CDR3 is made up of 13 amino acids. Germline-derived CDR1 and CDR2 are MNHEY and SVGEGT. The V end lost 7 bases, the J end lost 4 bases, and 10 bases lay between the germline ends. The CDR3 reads CASTSGLTGELFF. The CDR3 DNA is TGTGCCAGCACCTCAGGGCTCACCGGGGAGCTGTTTTTT.

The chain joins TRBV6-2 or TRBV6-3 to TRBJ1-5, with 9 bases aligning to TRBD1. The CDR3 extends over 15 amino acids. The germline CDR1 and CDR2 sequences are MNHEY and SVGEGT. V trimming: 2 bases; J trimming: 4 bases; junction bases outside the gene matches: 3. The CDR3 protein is CASSYGDRDNQPQHF. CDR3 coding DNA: TGTGCCAGCAGTTACGGGGACAGGGATAATCAGCCCCAGCATTTT.

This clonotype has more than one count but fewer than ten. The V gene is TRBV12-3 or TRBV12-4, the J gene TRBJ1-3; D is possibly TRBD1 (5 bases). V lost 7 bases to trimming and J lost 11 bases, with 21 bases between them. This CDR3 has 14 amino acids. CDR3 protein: CASTEGTVARAIYF. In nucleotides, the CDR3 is TGTGCCAGCACCGAGGGGACGGTGGCACGGGCCATATATTTT.

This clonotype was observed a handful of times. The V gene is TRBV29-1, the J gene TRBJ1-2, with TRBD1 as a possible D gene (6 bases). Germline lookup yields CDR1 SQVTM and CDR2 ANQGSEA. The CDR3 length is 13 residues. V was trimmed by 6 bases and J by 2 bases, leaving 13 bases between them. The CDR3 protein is CSVINRENYGYTF. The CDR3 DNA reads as TGCAGCGTGATTAACAGGGAGAACTATGGCTACACCTTC.

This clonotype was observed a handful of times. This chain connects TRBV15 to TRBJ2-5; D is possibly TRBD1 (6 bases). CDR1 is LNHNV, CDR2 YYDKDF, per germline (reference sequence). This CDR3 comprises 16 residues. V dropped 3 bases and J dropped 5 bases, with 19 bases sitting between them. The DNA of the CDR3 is TGTGCCACCAGCAGGGACCTTACAGGGTTTGGGGAGACCCAGTACTTC. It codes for CATSRDLTGFGETQYF.

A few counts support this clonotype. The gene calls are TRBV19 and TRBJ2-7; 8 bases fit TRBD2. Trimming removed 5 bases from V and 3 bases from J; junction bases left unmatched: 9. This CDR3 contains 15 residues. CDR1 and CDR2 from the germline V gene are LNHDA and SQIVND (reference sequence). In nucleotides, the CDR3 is TGTGCCAGTAGTCTTCGGGGTAGCGGGGACTACGAGCAGTACTTC. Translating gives CASSLRGSGDYEQYF.